This T cell receptor (beta chain) was sequenced for a study of blood T cell repertoires in COVID-19. Study information: Nucleic acid was either cDNA or gDNA, and it came from T cells, B-cell-depleted T cells, or PBMCs.

CDR3 size: 13 residues. CDR1 SGHAT and CDR2 FQDESV come from the germline V gene (reference sequence). The V end lost 1 base, the J end lost 1 base, and 4 bases lay between the germline ends. Sequencing was performed with immunoSEQ multiplex PCR; in TCRdb, only in-frame clones are kept and a portion is missing. The table has about 250,000 clones, over 75% seen once; the top ten hold 9.1%. The TCR comes from a woman between 45 and 60 years old with acute COVID-19. V is TRBV11-1 and J is TRBJ1-1; the D is unclear. Sequencing was performed on PBMCs or T cells enriched from blood (not recorded which). As DNA, the CDR3 is TGTGCCAGCAGCTTAGTCTGGAACACTGAAGCTTTCTTT. This translates into CASSLVWNTEAFF.